The text below deals with one T cell receptor beta chain. This sample stems from a study of blood T cell repertoires in COVID-19. Trimming cost V 0 bases and J 6 bases, with 15 bases left between them. Germline CDR1 reads SGDLS; CDR2 reads YYNGEE. The CDR3 has 15 amino acids. Profiled with immunoSEQ multiplex PCR; TCRdb holds only in-frame clones, not every one. The sample contains 250,000 to 300,000 clones, roughly 90% of which appear only once. The receptor was derived from a man aged 50-60 years with acute or convalescent COVID-19. The sample comprised peripheral blood. V gene TRBV9 combines with J gene TRBJ1-2, with D possibly matching TRBD1 (6 bases). CDR3 region: CASSVGLQGKDGYTF. CDR3 DNA: TGTGCCAGCAGCGTAGGTCTACAGGGAAAGGATGGCTACACCTTC.